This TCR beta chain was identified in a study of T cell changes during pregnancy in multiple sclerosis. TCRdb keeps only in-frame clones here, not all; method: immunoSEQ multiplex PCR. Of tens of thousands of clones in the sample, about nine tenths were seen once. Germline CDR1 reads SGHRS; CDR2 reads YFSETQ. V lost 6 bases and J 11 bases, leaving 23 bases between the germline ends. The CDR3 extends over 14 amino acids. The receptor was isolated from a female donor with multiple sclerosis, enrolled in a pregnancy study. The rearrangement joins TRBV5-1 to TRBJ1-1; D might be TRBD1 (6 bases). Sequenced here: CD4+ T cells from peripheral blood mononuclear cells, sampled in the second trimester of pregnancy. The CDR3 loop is CASTPGGAVGRAFF. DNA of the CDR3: TGCGCCAGCACCCCCGGGGGGGCCGTTGGTAGGGCTTTCTTT.